This T cell receptor (beta chain) was found in a study of shared clonotypes between healthy human individuals. Study-level results: Naive subsets typically showed greater estimated richness than memory subsets.

CD4+ cells were split into CD45RA+ naive and CD45RA-negative memory subsets. Using immunoSEQ multiplex PCR, the repertoire was profiled, and TCRdb retains in-frame clones only, with some absent. The profile shows over 2 million clones, about 95% of them singletons. This CDR3 is 15 amino acids long. The germline V and J ends were trimmed by 0 bases and 0 bases, with 6 bases remaining between them. Germline V lookup: CDR1 KGHSH, CDR2 LQKENI. Concerning this clone itself: Its antigen is not identified. The identical CDR3 is also encoded by other nucleotide sequences in the sample.

The sample comprised naive CD4+ T cells sorted from blood. The subset is: CD45RA+ positively selected. The chain uses TRBV18 and TRBJ2-4; D is unresolved. The TCR sequence derives from a man younger than 30 in good health. The CDR3 sequence is CASSPPGIAKNIQYF. The CDR3 DNA follows: TGTGCCAGCTCACCACCGGGAATAGCCAAAAACATTCAGTACTTC.